The clone carrying this T cell receptor beta chain occurred many times. Antigen specificity is unknown. HTBI primers from iRepertoire and Arm-PCR of CDR3 regions yielded the TCR beta libraries. Using its own MiXCR run on the multiplex PCR reads, TCRdb lists one record per CDR3 protein. The table lists hundreds of thousands of distinct CDR3 sequences, roughly 15% of them singletons. Time point denoted: newly diagnosed GD, antithyroid drugs for less than 3 months. The TCR library used RNA extracted from PBMCs. This sample was included in a study of regulatory T cells in long-lasting Graves disease. Study context: The study enrolled newly diagnosed Graves' patients on antithyroid drugs under 3 months.

V lost 8 bases, J lost 1 base, and 18 bases lay in between. The CDR3 loop spans 15 amino acids. CDR1 MNHEY and CDR2 SVGEGT come from the germline V gene. Broader study findings: The sample size was small, and this may have reduced accuracy.

The same specimen was also included in a second study, on T cells in Graves' hyperthyroidism and ophthalmopathy.

This chain joins TRBV6-2 or TRBV6-3 and TRBJ2-7; the D gene is possibly TRBD2 (6 bases). The receptor was isolated from a woman in her 40s with Graves disease. The source was peripheral blood mononuclear cells (PBMCs), collected at new diagnosis, from a patient treated with antithyroid drugs. The CDR3 spells CASRVWRDQSYEQYF. DNA for the CDR3: TGTGCCAGCCGGGTCTGGAGGGACCAATCCTACGAGCAGTACTTC.